Shown below are 17 T cell receptor beta chains from a single sample sequenced in a study of blood T cell repertoires in COVID-19. Using immunoSEQ multiplex PCR, the repertoire was profiled, and TCRdb retains in-frame clones only, with some absent. The sample has 250,000 or so clones; 70% to 90% are singletons. The sample consisted of peripheral blood. The source of these receptors is a young man with COVID-19, enrolled during active disease.

The gene calls are TRBV18 and TRBJ2-1; D might be TRBD1 (6 bases). CDR1 and CDR2 from the germline V gene are KGHSH and LQKENI. This CDR3 spans 13 amino acids. Trimming removed 2 bases at V and 13 bases at J, with 15 bases between. CDR3 region: CASSPVDSPPQFF. DNA of the CDR3: TGTGCCAGCTCACCAGTGGACAGTCCTCCCCAGTTCTTC.

This chain links TRBV6-5 with TRBJ2-7; possibly TRBD2 for D (5 bases). The CDR3 runs to 12 residues. The V end lost 5 bases, the J end lost 6 bases, and 11 bases lay between the germline ends. Germline V gene sequence: CDR1 MNHEY, CDR2 SVGAGI. The chain's CDR3 is CASSPPGSEQYF. The CDR3 DNA is TGTGCCAGCAGTCCCCCGGGGTCCGAGCAGTACTTC.

This chain uses TRBV3-1 (or the pseudogene TRBV3-2) with TRBJ1-1, with D tentatively TRBD1 (6 bases). Germline V gene data show CDR1 as LGHDT and CDR2 as YNNKEL (reference sequence). V was clipped by 0 bases and J by 2 bases, with 10 bases between them. The CDR3 spans 15 residues. CDR3 coding DNA: TGTGCCAGCAGCCAAGATCAGGGGTTTAACACTGAAGCTTTCTTT. Translating it yields CASSQDQGFNTEAFF.

Remarks on this clone: An end of the junction does not agree with germline; a read error may underlie this. The genes are TRBV14 and TRBJ2-1; 8 bases agree with TRBD2. CDR3 length: 15 amino acids. CDR1 and CDR2 (germline): SGHDN, FVKESK. CDR3 protein: CAGSQPGTSRHEQFF. The CDR3 DNA reads as TGTGCCGGCAGCCAGCCCGGGACTAGTAGACATGAGCAGTTCTTC.

The chain employs TRBV7-9 and TRBJ2-1; 10 positions match TRBD1. This CDR3 region has 16 residues. The ends lost 5 bases at V and 8 bases at J; junction bases unmatched: 12. CDR1 SEHNR and CDR2 FQNEAQ come from the germline V gene (reference sequence). CDR3 sequence reads: CASSPIDRGLKDEQFF. The CDR3 DNA follows: TGTGCCAGCAGCCCAATAGACAGGGGGCTAAAGGATGAGCAGTTCTTC.

V gene TRBV4-1 combines with J gene TRBJ2-1, with TRBD2 identical over 7 bases. V trimming: 4 bases; J trimming: 6 bases; junction bases outside the gene matches: 6. Germline V gene data show CDR1 as MGHRA and CDR2 as YSYEKL. The CDR3 totals 14 residues. CDR3: CASSLGGGVNEQFF. CDR3 DNA: TGCGCCAGCAGCCTTGGCGGGGGAGTCAATGAGCAGTTCTTC.

The chain joins TRBV3-1 (or the pseudogene TRBV3-2) to TRBJ1-6; TRBD1 agrees at 7 bases. The CDR3 length is 16 residues. V lost 4 bases and J lost 8; bases outside the gene matches: 11. Germline-derived CDR1 and CDR2 are LGHDT and YNNKEL (reference sequence). CDR3 amino acids: CASSRRQGWLDSPLHF. CDR3 sequence (DNA): TGTGCCAGCAGCCGTAGACAGGGTTGGCTTGATTCACCCCTCCACTTT.

V usage is TRBV19 and J usage is TRBJ2-1; 8 bases are shared with TRBD2. Germline CDR1 is LNHDA and CDR2 is SQIVND (reference sequence). V was pared by 5 bases and J by 4 bases, with 10 bases of the junction left unmatched. There are 16 residues in the CDR3. CDR3 nucleotides: TGTGCCAGTAGTTTACGGACTAGCTCCCCGTACAATGAGCAGTTCTTC. Amino acids: CASSLRTSSPYNEQFF.

V is TRBV10-3 and J is TRBJ1-1; weak D call: TRBD1 (6 bases). The CDR3 is 16 amino acids. Trimming cost V 0 bases and J 4 bases, with 15 bases left between them. Germline CDR1 ENHRY, CDR2 SYGVKD. The CDR3 region has the DNA TGTGCCATCAGTGAGTCGGCTGGTCCCAGGGGCACTGAAGCTTTCTTT. The encoded protein is CAISESAGPRGTEAFF.

The gene calls are TRBV10-3 and TRBJ2-7, with 9 bases that match TRBD1. Germline lookup yields CDR1 ENHRY and CDR2 SYGVKD. After removal of 3 bases from V and 5 bases from J, the junction contained 5 bases not matched to a gene. The CDR3 length is 14 residues. CDR3 nucleotides: TGTGCCATCAGTGAACGGACAGGGGTCCACGAGCAGTACTTC. Translation: CAISERTGVHEQYF.

CDR3 region: CASSQAPDRSNSPLHF. CDR3 sequence (DNA): TGCGCCAGCAGCCAAGCCCCCGACAGGAGTAATTCACCCCTCCACTTT. The chain links TRBV4-3 to TRBJ1-6; D perhaps matches TRBD1 (6 bases). The CDR3 has 16 residues. Germline V gene data show CDR1 as LGHNA and CDR2 as YSLEER. V was trimmed by 1 base and J by 6 bases, leaving 13 bases between them.

The chain couples TRBV10-3 to TRBJ2-1; TRBD1 agrees at 8 bases. V lost 0 bases, J lost 15 bases, and 16 bases stayed unmatched. CDR3 size: 16 residues. Germline V lookup: CDR1 ENHRY, CDR2 SYGVKD. In nucleotides, the CDR3 is TGTGCCATCAGTGAGTCTTATGGCAGGGGGCGTTTAGGTGGGTTCTTC. It yields the protein CAISESYGRGRLGGFF.

The V and J genes are TRBV7-3 and TRBJ2-3; a possible D gene is TRBD2 (6 bases). Per germline, CDR1 SGHTA and CDR2 FQGTGA. V lost 5 bases and J lost 0, with 9 bases in between. The CDR3 covers 14 residues. The CDR3 coding sequence is TGTGCCAGCAGCCCGGGGGTTAGCACAGATACGCAGTATTTT. It translates to CASSPGVSTDTQYF.

The J gene is TRBJ2-7, the V gene TRBV3-1 (or the pseudogene TRBV3-2); 9 bases agree with TRBD2. J lost 1 base, V lost 1 base, and 5 bases had no gene match. Germline CDR1 reads LGHDT; CDR2 reads YNNKEL (reference sequence). The CDR3 contains 16 residues. The CDR3 DNA sequence: TGTGCCAGCAGCCAAGTGGGCGCGGGAGGGTCCTACGAGCAGTACTTC. Translating it yields CASSQVGAGGSYEQYF.

This chain joins TRBV4-3 and TRBJ1-2; TRBD1 might be the D (6 bases). Germline V gives CDR1 LGHNA, CDR2 YSLEER. V was cut by 0 bases and J by 4 bases, with 12 bases left in between. The CDR3 has 15 residues. CDR3 coding DNA: TGCGCCAGCAGCCAAGATGAGGGCAGGGGCTATGGCTACACCTTC. Translation: CASSQDEGRGYGYTF.

The rearrangement links TRBV29-1 to TRBJ1-3; D is possibly TRBD1 (6 bases). The CDR3 consists of 15 residues. Germline-derived CDR1 and CDR2 are SQVTM and ANQGSEA. V was clipped by 2 bases and J by 7 bases, with 18 bases between them. The CDR3 reads CSVEMTGHVGNTIYF. In DNA, the CDR3 is TGCAGCGTTGAAATGACAGGCCATGTAGGGAACACCATATATTTT.

The gene calls are TRBV2 and TRBJ1-4, with a weak D call TRBD1 (5 bases). The ends were cut back, 8 bases at V and 5 bases at J, with 15 bases in the middle. This CDR3 has 14 residues. CDR1 and CDR2 from the germline V gene are SNHLY and FYNNEI. CDR3 in amino acids: CASLGGRGNEKLFF. As DNA, the CDR3 is TGTGCCAGCCTGGGGGGACGGGGGAATGAAAAACTGTTTTTT.